The text below deals with one T cell receptor (beta chain). There are 13 residues in the CDR3. V lost 5 bases and J 7 bases, leaving 12 bases between the germline ends. Germline CDR1 SGHKS, CDR2 YYEKEE (reference sequence). The sample is drawn from a study of blood T cell repertoires in COVID-19. The wider study: COVID-19 samples collected from the United States, Italy and Spain covered acute and convalescent phases. Sources were T cells, B-cell-depleted T cells, or PBMCs; the material itself was cDNA or gDNA.

TCRdb's copy holds only in-frame clones and misses some; the assay was immunoSEQ multiplex PCR. The sample yields around 470,000 clones, 85% to 90% seen once. The Seattle patients joined while their infection was active and were tracked longitudinally afterward. This receptor was obtained from a man aged 18-30 years with COVID-19, enrolled during active disease. This sequence joins TRBV5-5 and TRBJ1-4; perhaps TRBD1 as D (6 bases). The sequenced material came from peripheral blood. CDR3 region: CASRLRGGEKLFF. The CDR3 nucleotides read TGTGCCAGCAGATTGAGGGGGGGTGAAAAACTGTTTTTT.